The 13 T cell receptor beta chains given below trace back to one sample, sequenced in a study of beta chain features in type 1 diabetes. Study-level points and caveats: Moderate yet significant TCRB CDR3 shortening was seen in Type 1 diabetes patients in all four CD4+ subsets.

The antigens of these receptors remain unknown. The authors reverse transcribed all of the isolated RNA, so sequencing captured expressed TCRB transcripts. The method was immunoSEQ multiplex PCR; TCRdb's version includes in-frame clones alone and lacks a portion of them. The sample consists of some 290,000 clones, roughly an eighth of them appearing once. The specimen was naive CD4+ T cells from blood. The receptors here all came from a man younger than 45 with type 1 diabetes.

This chain links TRBV19 with TRBJ1-2; 9 nucleotides line up with TRBD1. V lost 0 bases, J lost 6 bases, and 11 bases stayed unmatched. CDR1 and CDR2 (germline): LNHDA, SQIVND (reference sequence). This CDR3 is 17 amino acids long. CDR3 region: CASSIDQQGAYGDGYTF. The CDR3 bases are TGTGCCAGTAGTATAGATCAACAGGGGGCTTATGGAGATGGCTACACCTTC. Together with reference TRBV19 and TRBJ1-2, the CDR3 gives the full variable domain: DGGITQSPKYLFRKEGQNVTLSCEQNLNHDAMYWYRQDPGQGLRLIYYSQIVNDFQKGDIAEGYSVSREKKESFPLTVTSAQKNPTAFYLCASSIDQQGAYGDGYTFGSGTRLTVV.

The V gene is TRBV5-1, the J gene TRBJ1-5; 9 nucleotides agree with TRBD1. V dropped 3 bases and J dropped 6; count of bases not matched to a gene: 7. The length of the CDR3 is 15 residues. Germline CDR1 is SGHRS and CDR2 is YFSETQ. CDR3 in DNA: TGCGCCAGCAGCTCCGGGACAGGGAGCGGTCAGCCCCAGCATTTT. Its protein is CASSSGTGSGQPQHF.

This clone was observed a few times. This chain links TRBV28 with TRBJ2-1; the D is unclear. The CDR3 totals 10 residues. Looked up from germline, CDR1 is MDHEN and CDR2 is SYDVKM. Trimming removed 8 bases from V and 8 bases from J, with 7 bases in between. CDR3 sequence reads: CASGSDEQFF. The CDR3 region has the DNA TGTGCCAGCGGAAGCGATGAGCAGTTCTTC.

The gene calls are TRBV18 and TRBJ2-1; tentative D call: TRBD1 (5 bases). Germline lookup yields CDR1 KGHSH and CDR2 LQKENI. This CDR3 is built from 16 residues. The V end lost 5 bases, the J end lost 4 bases, and 18 bases lay between the germline ends. CDR3 in DNA: TGTGCCAGCTCAACGGCGGCCCATGGGGCTTACAATGAGCAGTTCTTC. This sequence encodes CASSTAAHGAYNEQFF.

The V call is TRBV5-6, the J call TRBJ1-2, with 7 bases matching TRBD1. This CDR3 has 14 amino acids. After removal of 4 bases from V and 4 bases from J, the junction contained 7 bases not matched to a gene. Germline values: CDR1 SGHDT, CDR2 YYEEEE. Here the CDR3 DNA reads TGTGCCAGCAGCAGGAAGGACAGGACCTATGGCTACACCTTC. Encoded protein: CASSRKDRTYGYTF.

This clone was seen only a few times. The rearrangement joins TRBV4-2 to TRBJ2-7; 11 nucleotides line up with TRBD2. The trim removed 0 bases at V and 3 bases at J, leaving 4 bases unmatched. The CDR3 extends over 16 amino acids. The V gene's germline CDR1 is LGHNA and CDR2 YNFKEQ. CDR3 nucleotides: TGTGCCAGCAGCCAAGATGGGACTAGCGGTGACTACGAGCAGTACTTC. This encodes CASSQDGTSGDYEQYF.

The sample holds a few counts of this clone. The DNA of the CDR3 is TGTGCCACCAGCAGAGTAGCCGGCAACTATGGCTACACCTTC. Translating it yields CATSRVAGNYGYTF. The chain recombines TRBV15 with TRBJ1-2, with no clear D. This CDR3 comprises 14 residues. CDR1 LNHNV and CDR2 YYDKDF come from the germline V gene (reference sequence). The germline V and J ends were trimmed by 1 base and 2 bases, with 8 bases remaining between them.

CDR3 in DNA: TGCGCCAGCTCCGGGGACAACTACGAGCAGTACTTC. Protein sequence: CASSGDNYEQYF. The chain uses TRBV5-1 and TRBJ2-7, with D possibly matching TRBD1 (6 bases). V lost 7 bases and J 3 bases, leaving 11 bases between the germline ends. Germline assignment: CDR1 SGHRS and CDR2 YFSETQ. This CDR3 contains 12 residues. The entire variable domain, with the rest obtained from reference TRBV5-1 and TRBJ2-7, is as follows: KAGVTQTPRYLIKTRGQQVTLSCSPISGHRSVSWYQQTPGQGLQFLFEYFSETQRNKGNFPGRFSGRQFSNSRSEMNVSTLELGDSALYLCASSGDNYEQYFGPGTRLTVT.

In this sample, this clone turned up a few times. V usage is TRBV4-3 and J usage is TRBJ1-3; D remains ambiguous. The germline V gene encodes CDR1 LGHNA and CDR2 YSLEER. This CDR3 is built from 13 residues. V was clipped by 5 bases and J by 3 bases, with 8 bases between them. CDR3 in DNA: TGCGCCAGCAGCGCAACCGGTGGAAACACCATATATTTT. This codes for CASSATGGNTIYF.

This chain links TRBV5-6 with TRBJ2-3; D is perhaps TRBD2 (5 bases). The CDR3 consists of 17 residues. The germline V and J ends were trimmed by 1 base and 2 bases, with 17 bases remaining between them. Germline loops: CDR1 SGHDT, CDR2 YYEEEE. CDR3 DNA sequence: TGTGCCAGCAGCTTGTTGGTGGGAGCGGCTTACACAGATACGCAGTATTTT. This codes for CASSLLVGAAYTDTQYF.

The rearrangement joins TRBV6-6 to TRBJ1-5, with TRBD1 matching over 7 bases. CDR3 length: 14 residues. The junction had 5 bases not matched to a gene; V was cut back by 3 bases and J by 6 bases. From germline, CDR1 is MNHNY and CDR2 SVGAGI (reference sequence). The CDR3 region is CASSYQGVVQPQHF. Here the CDR3 DNA reads TGTGCCAGCAGTTATCAGGGGGTGGTTCAGCCCCAGCATTTT.

This chain uses TRBV13 with TRBJ2-7; tentative D call: TRBD1 (5 bases). The V gene's germline CDR1 is PRHDT and CDR2 FYEKMQ (reference sequence). The CDR3 is made up of 13 amino acids. V was pared by 2 bases and J by 3 bases, with 8 bases between. CDR3 sequence (DNA): TGTGCCAGCAGCTTAAGACAGAGCTACGAGCAGTACTTC. Its translation is CASSLRQSYEQYF.

The CDR3 bases are TGTGCTAGTGGTTTCGGGTGGGGCACAGATACGCAGTATTTT. Translated, it gives CASGFGWGTDTQYF. The chain has TRBV12-5 and TRBJ2-3; the D is unclear. Germline V lookup: CDR1 LGHNT, CDR2 FRNRAP. CDR3 length equals 14 residues. V dropped 3 bases and J dropped 1 base, with 8 bases sitting between them.